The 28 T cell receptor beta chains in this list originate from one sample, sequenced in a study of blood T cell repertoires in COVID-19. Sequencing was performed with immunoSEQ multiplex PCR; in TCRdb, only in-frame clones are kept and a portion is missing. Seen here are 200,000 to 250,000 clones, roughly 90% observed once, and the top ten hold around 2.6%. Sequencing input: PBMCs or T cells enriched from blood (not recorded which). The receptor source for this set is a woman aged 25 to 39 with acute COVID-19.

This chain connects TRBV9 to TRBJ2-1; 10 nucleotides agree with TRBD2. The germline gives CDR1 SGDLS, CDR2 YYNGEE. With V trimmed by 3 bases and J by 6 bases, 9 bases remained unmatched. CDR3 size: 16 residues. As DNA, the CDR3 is TGTGCCAGCAGCGGTACCGGGACTAGCGAGGCCAATGAGCAGTTCTTC. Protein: CASSGTGTSEANEQFF.

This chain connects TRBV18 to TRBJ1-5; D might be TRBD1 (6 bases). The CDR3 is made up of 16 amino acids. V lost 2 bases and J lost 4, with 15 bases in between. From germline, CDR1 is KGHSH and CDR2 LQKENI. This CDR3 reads CASSPGFTTGNQPQHF. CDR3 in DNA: TGTGCCAGCTCACCAGGGTTTACTACAGGGAATCAGCCCCAGCATTTT.

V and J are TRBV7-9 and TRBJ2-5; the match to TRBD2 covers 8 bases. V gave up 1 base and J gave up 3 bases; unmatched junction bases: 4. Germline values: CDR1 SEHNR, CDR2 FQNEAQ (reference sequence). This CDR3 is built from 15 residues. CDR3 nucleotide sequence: TGTGCCAGCAGCTTAGGCGGCGGGGGGAAAGAGACCCAGTACTTC. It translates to CASSLGGGGKETQYF.

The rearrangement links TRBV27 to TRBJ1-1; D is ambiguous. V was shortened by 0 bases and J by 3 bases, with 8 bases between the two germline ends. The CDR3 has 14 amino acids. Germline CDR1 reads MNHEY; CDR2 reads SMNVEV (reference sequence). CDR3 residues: CASSLSNSYTEAFF. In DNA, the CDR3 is TGTGCCAGCAGTTTATCCAACAGCTACACTGAAGCTTTCTTT.

CDR3 loop: CASMRHGSEKLFF. DNA of the CDR3: TGTGCCAGCATGAGACACGGGAGTGAAAAACTGTTTTTT. This sequence joins TRBV12-3 or TRBV12-4 and TRBJ1-4; no clear D gene. Trimming cost V 7 bases and J 7 bases, with 13 bases left between them. This CDR3 contains 13 residues.

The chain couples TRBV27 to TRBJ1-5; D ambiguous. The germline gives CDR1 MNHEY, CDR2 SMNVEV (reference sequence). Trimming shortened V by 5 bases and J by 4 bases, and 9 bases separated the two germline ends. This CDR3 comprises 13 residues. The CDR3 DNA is TGTGCCAGCAGTCACTCCCCTAATCAGCCCCAGCATTTT. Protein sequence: CASSHSPNQPQHF.

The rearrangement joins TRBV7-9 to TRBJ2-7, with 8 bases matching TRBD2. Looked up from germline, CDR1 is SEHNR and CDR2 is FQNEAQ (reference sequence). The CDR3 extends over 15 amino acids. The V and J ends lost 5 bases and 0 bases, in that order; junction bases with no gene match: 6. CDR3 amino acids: CASSESGGLSYEQYF. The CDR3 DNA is TGTGCCAGCAGCGAAAGCGGGGGCCTCTCCTACGAGCAGTACTTC.

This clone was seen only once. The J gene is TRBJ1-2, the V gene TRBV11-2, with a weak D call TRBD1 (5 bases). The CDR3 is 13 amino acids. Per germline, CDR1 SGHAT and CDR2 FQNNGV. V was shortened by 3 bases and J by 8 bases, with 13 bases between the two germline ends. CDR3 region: CASSLIEPGGYTF. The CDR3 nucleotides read TGTGCCAGCAGCTTGATCGAGCCAGGGGGCTACACCTTC.

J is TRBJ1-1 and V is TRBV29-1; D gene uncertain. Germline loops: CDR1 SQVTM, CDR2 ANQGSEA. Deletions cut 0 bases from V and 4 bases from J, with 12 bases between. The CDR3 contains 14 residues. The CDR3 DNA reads TGCAGCGTTGAAGATTCCGGGGTCGGCACTGAAGCTTTCTTT. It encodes CSVEDSGVGTEAFF.

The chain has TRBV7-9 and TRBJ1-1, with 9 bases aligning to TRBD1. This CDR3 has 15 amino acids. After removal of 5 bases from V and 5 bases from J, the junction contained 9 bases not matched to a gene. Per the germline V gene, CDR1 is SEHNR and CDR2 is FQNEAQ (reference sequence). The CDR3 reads CASSPRTGALTEAFF. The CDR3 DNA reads TGTGCCAGCAGCCCCCGGACAGGGGCGTTAACTGAAGCTTTCTTT.

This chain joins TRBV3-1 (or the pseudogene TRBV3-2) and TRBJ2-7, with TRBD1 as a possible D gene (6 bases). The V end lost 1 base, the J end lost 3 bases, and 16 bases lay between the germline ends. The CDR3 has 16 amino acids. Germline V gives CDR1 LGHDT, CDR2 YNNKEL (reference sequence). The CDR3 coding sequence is TGTGCCAGCAGCCAAGGTGCCTGGGGGCGCTTCTACGAGCAGTACTTC. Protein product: CASSQGAWGRFYEQYF.

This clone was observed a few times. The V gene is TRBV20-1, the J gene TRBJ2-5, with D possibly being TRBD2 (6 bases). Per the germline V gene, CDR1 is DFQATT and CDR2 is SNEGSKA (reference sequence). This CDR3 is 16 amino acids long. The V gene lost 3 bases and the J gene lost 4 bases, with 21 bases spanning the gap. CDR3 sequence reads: CSASGVAEPIAETQYF. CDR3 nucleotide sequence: TGCAGTGCTAGTGGGGTAGCGGAACCGATTGCAGAGACCCAGTACTTC.

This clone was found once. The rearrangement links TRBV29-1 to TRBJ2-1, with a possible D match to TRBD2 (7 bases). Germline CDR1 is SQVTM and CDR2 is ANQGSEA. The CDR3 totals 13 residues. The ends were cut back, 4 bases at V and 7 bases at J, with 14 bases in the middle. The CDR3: CSVVRGAGNEQFF. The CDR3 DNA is TGCAGCGTTGTTCGGGGGGCGGGTAATGAGCAGTTCTTC.

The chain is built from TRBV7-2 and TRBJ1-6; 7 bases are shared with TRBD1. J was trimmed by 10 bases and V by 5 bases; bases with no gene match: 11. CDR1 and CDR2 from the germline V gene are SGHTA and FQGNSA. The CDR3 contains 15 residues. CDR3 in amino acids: CASSLTGTEGSPLHF. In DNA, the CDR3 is TGTGCCAGCAGCCTGACCGGGACAGAGGGATCACCCCTCCACTTT.

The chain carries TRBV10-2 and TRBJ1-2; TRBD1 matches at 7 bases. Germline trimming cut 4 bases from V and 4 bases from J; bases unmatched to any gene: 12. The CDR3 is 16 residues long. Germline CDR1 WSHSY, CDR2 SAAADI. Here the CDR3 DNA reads TGCGCCAGCAGTGGGGGGAACGACAGGGCTATCTATGGCTACACCTTC. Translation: CASSGGNDRAIYGYTF.

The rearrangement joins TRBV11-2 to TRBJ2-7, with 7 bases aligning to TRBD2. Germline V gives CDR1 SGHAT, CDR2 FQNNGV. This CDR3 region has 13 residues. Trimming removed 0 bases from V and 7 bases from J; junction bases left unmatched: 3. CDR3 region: CASSLDSGGEQYF. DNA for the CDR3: TGTGCCAGCAGCTTAGATTCCGGGGGGGAGCAGTACTTC. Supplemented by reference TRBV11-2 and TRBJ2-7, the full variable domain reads EAGVAQSPRYKIIEKRQSVAFWCNPISGHATLYWYQQILGQGPKLLIQFQNNGVVDDSQLPKDRFSAERLKGVDSTLKIQPAKLEDSAVYLCASSLDSGGEQYFGPGTRLTVT.

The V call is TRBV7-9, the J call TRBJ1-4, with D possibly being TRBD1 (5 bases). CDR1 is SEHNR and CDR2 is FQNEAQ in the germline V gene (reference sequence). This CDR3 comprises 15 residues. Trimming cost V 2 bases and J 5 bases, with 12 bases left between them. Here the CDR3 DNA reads TGTGCCAGCAGCTTAAGGGGCCAGCTGAATGAAAAACTGTTTTTT. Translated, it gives CASSLRGQLNEKLFF.

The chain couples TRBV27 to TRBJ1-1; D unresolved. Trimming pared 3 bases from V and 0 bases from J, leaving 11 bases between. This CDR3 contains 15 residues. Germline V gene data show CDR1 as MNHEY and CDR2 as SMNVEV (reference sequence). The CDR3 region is CASSFSADMNTEAFF. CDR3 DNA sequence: TGTGCCAGCAGTTTTTCGGCAGACATGAACACTGAAGCTTTCTTT.

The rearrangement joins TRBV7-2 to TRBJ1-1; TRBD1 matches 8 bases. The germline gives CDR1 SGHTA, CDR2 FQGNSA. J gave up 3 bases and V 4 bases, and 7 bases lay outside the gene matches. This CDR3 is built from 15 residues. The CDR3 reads CASSSSRGLHTEAFF. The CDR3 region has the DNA TGTGCCAGCAGCTCCAGCAGGGGGCTTCACACTGAAGCTTTCTTT.

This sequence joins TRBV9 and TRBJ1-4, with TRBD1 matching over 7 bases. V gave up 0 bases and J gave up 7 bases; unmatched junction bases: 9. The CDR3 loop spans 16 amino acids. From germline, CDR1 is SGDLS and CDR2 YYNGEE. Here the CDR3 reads CASSVDQGEVGEKLFF. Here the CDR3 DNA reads TGTGCCAGCAGCGTAGACCAGGGGGAAGTTGGTGAAAAACTGTTTTTT.

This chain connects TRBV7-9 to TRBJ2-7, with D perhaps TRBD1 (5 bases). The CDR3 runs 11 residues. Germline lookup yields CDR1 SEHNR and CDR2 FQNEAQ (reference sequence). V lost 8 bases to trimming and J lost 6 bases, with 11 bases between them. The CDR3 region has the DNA TGTGCCAGCCTAATAGGGGCCGAGCAGTACTTC. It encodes CASLIGAEQYF.

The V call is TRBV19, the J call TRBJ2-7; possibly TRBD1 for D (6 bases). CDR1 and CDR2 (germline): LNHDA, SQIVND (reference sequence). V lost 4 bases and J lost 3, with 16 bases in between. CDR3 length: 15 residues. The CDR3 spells CASSNLPGQVYEQYF. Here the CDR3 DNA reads TGTGCCAGTAGTAATCTCCCGGGACAAGTCTACGAGCAGTACTTC.

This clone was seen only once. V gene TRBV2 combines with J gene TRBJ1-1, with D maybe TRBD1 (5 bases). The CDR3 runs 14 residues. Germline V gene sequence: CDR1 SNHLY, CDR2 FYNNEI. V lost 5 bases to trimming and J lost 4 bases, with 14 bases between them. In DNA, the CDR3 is TGTGCCAGCAGTCCGACAACCAGGGCCACTGAAGCTTTCTTT. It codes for CASSPTTRATEAFF.

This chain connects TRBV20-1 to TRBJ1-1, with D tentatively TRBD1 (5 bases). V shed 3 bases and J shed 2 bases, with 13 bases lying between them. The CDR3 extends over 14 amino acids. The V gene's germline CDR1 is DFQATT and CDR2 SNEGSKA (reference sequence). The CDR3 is CSASLQGYNTEAFF. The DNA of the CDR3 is TGCAGTGCTAGTCTCCAGGGATATAACACTGAAGCTTTCTTT.

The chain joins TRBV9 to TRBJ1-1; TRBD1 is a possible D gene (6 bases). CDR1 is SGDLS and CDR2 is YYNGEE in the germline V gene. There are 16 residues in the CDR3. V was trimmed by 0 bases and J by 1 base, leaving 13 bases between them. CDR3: CASSVATGLSNTEAFF. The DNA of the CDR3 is TGTGCCAGCAGCGTAGCTACAGGGTTATCGAACACTGAAGCTTTCTTT. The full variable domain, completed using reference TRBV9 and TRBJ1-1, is DSGVTQTPKHLITATGQRVTLRCSPRSGDLSVYWYQQSLDQGLQFLIQYYNGEERAKGNILERFSAQQFPDLHSELNLSSLELGDSALYFCASSVATGLSNTEAFFGQGTRLTVV.

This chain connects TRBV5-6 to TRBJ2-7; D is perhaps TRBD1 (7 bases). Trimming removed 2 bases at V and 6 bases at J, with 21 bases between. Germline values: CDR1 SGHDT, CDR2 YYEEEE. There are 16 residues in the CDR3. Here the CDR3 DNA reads TGTGCCAGCAGCTTTGGGGGGCAGGGGGTTGAGGGCGAGCAGTACTTC. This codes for CASSFGGQGVEGEQYF.

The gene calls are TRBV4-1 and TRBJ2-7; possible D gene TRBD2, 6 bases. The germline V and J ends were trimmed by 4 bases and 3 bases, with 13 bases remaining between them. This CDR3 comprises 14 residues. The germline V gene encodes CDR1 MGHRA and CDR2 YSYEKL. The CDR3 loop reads CASSPGGAVYEQYF. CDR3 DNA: TGCGCCAGCAGCCCTGGAGGGGCGGTCTACGAGCAGTACTTC.

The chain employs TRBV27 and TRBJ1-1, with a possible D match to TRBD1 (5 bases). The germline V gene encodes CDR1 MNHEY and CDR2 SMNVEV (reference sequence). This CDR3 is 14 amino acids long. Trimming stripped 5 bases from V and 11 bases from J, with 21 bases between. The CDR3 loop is CASSLTPTGGDAFF. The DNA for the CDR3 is TGTGCCAGCAGTCTAACACCGACGGGAGGGGATGCTTTCTTT.